The sequence of this T cell receptor (beta chain) was determined in a study of cytomegalovirus exposure and HLA in healthy donors (TCRdb year 2017). Describing the broader study: A later analysis indicated that the 120 or so validation repertoires were generated on the platform also employed for the approximately 670 repertoires of the first cohort. The study was designed to test whether signatures of past pathogen exposure could be identified by cataloging public T cell receptors. A separate validation cohort of roughly 110 different subjects was used in addition to the 666-subject first cohort. To predict cytomegalovirus infection status, the study combined high-throughput TCR immunosequencing, statistical association of individual TCRs with disease status, and machine learning. Study-wide findings and limitations: In the study, around 150 TCR beta chains were listed as associated with cytomegalovirus. While some public TCRs were present in many individuals, most TCR sequences turned up only very rarely across donors. A later analysis found that TCRs clustered in the first cohort also tended to co-occur in the approximately 120 validation repertoires, with 94% of cluster scores above 0. The validation cohort had no HLA typing available for a later analysis, so co-occurrence within that cohort was assessed over all 120 repertoires. It was suggested by the authors that the approach could potentially be generalized to other disease states and immunological phenotypes. The classifier was reported to diagnose cytomegalovirus status with high specificity and sensitivity in both the original cohort and the validation cohort. A few of the identified cytomegalovirus-associated TCR beta chains were confirmed in vitro to be specific for cytomegalovirus antigens.

About this clone: Its antigen specificity is not known. No much larger clone is present one base from it, and per-base qualities are unavailable.

Library preparation was by the immunoSEQ multiplex PCR assay. The original methods were these. To diagnose cytomegalovirus status from the catalog of TCR beta chain sequences, a statistical classification framework was built. The table was pulled from immuneACCESS by TCRdb, which kept in-frame rearrangements only. Such tables lose some clones; where checked, under half of the loss comes from unresolved V genes, and the rest has no known cause. V, J and clone size were drawn from that table, and D and trimming were deduced from the DNA. In this sample the table shows roughly 120,000 clones, around 88% of which occur a single time. Clones ranked in the top ten supply 1.5% to 2% of the sample. The donors were included in the validation cohort of approximately 120 subjects, a group kept apart from the 666-subject first cohort. This sequence was found in a man between 18 and 29 years old in good health and CMV-seronegative. What was sequenced was PBMCs.

For the CDR3, the sequence is CASSLDRAYNEQFF. The nucleotides are TGTGCCAGCAGTCTGGACAGGGCCTACAATGAGCAGTTCTTC. The chain is made from TRBV6-4 and TRBJ2-1; 8 junctional bases match TRBD1. V loses 5 bases at its end and J loses 2 bases; junction bases beyond the gene matches: 2. CDR1 MRHNA and CDR2 SNTAGT are derived from the germline V gene. The CDR3 spans 14 residues, from the cysteine through the phenylalanine. The DNA shown is the 42-base CDR3, in frame from base 1.